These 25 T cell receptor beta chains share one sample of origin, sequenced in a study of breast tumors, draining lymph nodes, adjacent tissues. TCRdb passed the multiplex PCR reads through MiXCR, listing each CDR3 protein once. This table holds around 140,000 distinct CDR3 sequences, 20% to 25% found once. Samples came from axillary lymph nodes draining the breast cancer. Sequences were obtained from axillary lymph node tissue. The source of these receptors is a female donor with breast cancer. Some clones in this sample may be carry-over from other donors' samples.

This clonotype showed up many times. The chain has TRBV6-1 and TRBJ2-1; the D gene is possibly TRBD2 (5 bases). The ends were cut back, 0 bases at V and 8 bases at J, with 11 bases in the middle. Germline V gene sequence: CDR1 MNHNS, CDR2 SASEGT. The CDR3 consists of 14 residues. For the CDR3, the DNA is TGTGCCAGCAGTGAAGCCAACGGGGTCCATGAGCAGTTCTTC. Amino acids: CASSEANGVHEQFF.

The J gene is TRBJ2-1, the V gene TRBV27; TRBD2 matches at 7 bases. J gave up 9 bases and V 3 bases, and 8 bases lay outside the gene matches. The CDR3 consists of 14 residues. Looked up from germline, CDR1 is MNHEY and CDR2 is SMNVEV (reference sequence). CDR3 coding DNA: TGTGCCAGCAGTTTCCAGGCAGGGAGGGGTGAGCAGTTCTTC. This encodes CASSFQAGRGEQFF.

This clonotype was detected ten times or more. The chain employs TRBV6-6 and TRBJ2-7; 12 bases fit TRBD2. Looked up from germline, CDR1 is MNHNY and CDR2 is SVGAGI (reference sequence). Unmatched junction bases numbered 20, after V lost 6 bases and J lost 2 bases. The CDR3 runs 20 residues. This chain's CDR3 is CASSPRGTSGPRREPYEQYF. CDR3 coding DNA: TGTGCCAGCAGCCCACGGGGGACTAGCGGGCCTCGTAGGGAACCCTACGAGCAGTACTTC.

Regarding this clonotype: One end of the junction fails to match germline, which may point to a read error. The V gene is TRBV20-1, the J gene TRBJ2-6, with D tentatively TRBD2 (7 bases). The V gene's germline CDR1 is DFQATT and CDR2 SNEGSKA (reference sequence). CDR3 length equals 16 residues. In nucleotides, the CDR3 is TGCGGTGCCCTAGAGGGGGGGGGCTCTGGGGCCAACGTCCTGACCTTC. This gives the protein CGALEGGGSGANVLTF.

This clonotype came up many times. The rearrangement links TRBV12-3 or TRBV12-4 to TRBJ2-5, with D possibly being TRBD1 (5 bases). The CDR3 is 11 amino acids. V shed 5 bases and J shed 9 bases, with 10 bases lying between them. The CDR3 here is CASSGAWAQYF. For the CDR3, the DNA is TGTGCCAGCAGTGGGGCGTGGGCCCAGTACTTC.

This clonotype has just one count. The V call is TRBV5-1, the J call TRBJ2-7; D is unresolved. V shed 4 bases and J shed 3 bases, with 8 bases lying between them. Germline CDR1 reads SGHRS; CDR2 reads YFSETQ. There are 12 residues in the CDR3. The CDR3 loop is CASSPVGYEQYF. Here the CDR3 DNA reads TGCGCCAGCAGCCCGGTGGGCTACGAGCAGTACTTC.

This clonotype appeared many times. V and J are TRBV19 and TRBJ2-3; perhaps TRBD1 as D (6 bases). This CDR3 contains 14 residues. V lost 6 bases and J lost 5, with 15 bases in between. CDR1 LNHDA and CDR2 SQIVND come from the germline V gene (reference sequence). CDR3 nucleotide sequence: TGTGCCAGTAGGAACAGGGTGAAGGGAGATACGCAGTATTTT. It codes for CASRNRVKGDTQYF.

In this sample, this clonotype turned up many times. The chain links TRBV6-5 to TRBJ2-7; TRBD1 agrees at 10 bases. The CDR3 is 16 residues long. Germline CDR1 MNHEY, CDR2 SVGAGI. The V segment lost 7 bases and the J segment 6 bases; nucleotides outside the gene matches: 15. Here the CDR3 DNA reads TGTGCCAGCAACCTCTTTCCTCCGGGACAGGGGAGCGAGCAGTACTTC. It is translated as CASNLFPPGQGSEQYF.

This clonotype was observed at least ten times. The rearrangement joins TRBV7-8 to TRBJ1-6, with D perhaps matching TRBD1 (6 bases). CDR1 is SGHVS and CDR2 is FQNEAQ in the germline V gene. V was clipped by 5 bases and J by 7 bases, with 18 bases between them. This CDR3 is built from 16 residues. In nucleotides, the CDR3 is TGTGCCAGCAGCCAGGGGACCGGGCCTCGGAATTCACCCCTCCACTTT. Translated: CASSQGTGPRNSPLHF.

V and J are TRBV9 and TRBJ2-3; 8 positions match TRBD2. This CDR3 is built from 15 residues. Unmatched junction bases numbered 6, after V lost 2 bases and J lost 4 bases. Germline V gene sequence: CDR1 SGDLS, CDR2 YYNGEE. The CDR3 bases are TGTGCCAGCAGCGTCTTAGCGGGGAGGTCAGATACGCAGTATTTT. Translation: CASSVLAGRSDTQYF. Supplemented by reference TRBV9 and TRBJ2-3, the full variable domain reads DSGVTQTPKHLITATGQRVTLRCSPRSGDLSVYWYQQSLDQGLQFLIQYYNGEERAKGNILERFSAQQFPDLHSELNLSSLELGDSALYFCASSVLAGRSDTQYFGPGTRLTVL.

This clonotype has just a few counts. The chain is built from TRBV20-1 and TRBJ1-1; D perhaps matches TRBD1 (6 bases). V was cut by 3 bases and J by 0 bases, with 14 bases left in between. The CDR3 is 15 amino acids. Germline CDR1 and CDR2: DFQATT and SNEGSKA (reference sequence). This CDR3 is CSASGRGSLNTEAFF. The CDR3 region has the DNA TGCAGTGCTAGTGGCAGGGGTAGTTTGAACACTGAAGCTTTCTTT.

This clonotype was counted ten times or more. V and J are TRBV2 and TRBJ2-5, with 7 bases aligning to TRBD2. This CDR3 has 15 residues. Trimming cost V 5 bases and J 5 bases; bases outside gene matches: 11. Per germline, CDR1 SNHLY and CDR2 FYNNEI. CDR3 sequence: CASSPSRAGIETQYF. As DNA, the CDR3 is TGTGCCAGCAGTCCTTCCAGAGCGGGAATCGAGACCCAGTACTTC.

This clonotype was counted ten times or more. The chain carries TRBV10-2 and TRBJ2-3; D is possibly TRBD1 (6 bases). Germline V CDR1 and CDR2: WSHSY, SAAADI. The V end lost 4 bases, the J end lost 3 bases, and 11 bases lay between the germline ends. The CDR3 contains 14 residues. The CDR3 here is CASSAQGLTDTQYF. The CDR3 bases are TGCGCCAGCAGTGCCCAGGGGTTGACAGATACGCAGTATTTT.

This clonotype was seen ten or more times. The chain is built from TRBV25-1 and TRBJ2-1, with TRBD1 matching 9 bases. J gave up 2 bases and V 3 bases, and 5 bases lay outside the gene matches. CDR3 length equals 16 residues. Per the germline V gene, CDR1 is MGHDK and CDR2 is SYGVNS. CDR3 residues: CASSDTDRGPYNEQFF. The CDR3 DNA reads TGTGCCAGCAGTGATACGGACAGGGGACCCTACAATGAGCAGTTCTTC. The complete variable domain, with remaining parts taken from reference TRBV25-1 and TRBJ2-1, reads EADIYQTPRYLVIGTGKKITLECSQTMGHDKMYWYQQDPGMELHLIHYSYGVNSTEKGDLSSESTVSRIRTEHFPLTLESARPSHTSQYLCASSDTDRGPYNEQFFGPGTRLTVL.

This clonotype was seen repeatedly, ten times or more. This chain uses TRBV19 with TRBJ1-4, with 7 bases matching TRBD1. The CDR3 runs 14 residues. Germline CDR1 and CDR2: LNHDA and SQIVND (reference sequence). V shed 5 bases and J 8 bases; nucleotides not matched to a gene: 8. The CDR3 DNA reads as TGTGCCAGTAGTCCCGGGACAGCTCGCGAAAAACTGTTTTTT. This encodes CASSPGTAREKLFF.

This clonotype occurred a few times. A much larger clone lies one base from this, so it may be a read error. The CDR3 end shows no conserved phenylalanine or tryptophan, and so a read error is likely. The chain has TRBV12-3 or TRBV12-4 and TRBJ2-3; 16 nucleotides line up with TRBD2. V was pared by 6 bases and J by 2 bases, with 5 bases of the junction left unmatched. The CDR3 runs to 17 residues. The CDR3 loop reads CASRGTSGGEITDTQYS. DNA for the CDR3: TGTGCCAGCAGGGGGACTAGCGGGGGGGAAATCACAGATACGCAGTATTCT.

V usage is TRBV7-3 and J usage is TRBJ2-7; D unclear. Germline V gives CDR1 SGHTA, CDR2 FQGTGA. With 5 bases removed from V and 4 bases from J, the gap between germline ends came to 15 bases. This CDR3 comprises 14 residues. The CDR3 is CASSRLLEGYEQYF. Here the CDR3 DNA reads TGTGCCAGCAGCCGCTTACTCGAAGGATACGAGCAGTACTTC.

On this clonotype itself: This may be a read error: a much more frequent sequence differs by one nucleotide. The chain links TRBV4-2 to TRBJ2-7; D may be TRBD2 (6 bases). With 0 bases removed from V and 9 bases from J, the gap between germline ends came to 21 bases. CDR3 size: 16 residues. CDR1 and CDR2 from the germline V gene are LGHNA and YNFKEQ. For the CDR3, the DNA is TGTGCCAGCAGCCAAGATGGCGGAGGGCCTGTCAACGGGCAGTACTTC. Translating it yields CASSQDGGGPVNGQYF.

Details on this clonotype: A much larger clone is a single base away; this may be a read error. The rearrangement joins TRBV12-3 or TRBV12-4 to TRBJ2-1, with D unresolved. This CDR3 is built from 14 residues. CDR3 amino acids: CATSKDDGPEVASF. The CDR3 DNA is TGTGCCACCAGCAAAGATGACGGTCCCGAAGTTGCGTCCTTC.

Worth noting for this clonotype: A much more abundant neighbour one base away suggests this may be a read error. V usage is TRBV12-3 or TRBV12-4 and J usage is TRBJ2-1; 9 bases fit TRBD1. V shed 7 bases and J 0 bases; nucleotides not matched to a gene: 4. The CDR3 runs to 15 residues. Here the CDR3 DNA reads TGTGCCAGCAACCTGGGACAGGGCTCCTACAATGAGCAGTTCTTC. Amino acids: CASNLGQGSYNEQFF.

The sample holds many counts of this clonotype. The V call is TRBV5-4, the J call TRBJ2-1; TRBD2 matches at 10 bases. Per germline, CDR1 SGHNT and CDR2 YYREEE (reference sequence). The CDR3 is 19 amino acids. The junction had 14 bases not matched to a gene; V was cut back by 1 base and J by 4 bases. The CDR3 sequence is CASSLTPRRAGGYYNEQFF. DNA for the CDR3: TGTGCCAGCAGCTTGACACCCCGGCGAGCGGGAGGGTATTACAATGAGCAGTTCTTC.

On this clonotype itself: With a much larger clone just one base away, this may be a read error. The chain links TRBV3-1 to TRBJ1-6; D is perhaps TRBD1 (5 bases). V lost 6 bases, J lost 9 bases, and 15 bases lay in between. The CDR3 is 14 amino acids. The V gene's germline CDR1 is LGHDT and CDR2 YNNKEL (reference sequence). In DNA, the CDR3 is TGTGCCAGCAGGCCAGGGTCTAATAGTTCACCCCTCCACTTT. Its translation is CASRPGSNSSPLHF. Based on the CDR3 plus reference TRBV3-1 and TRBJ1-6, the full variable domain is DTAVSQTPKYLVTQMGNDKSIKCEQNLGHDTMYWYKQDSKKFLKIMFSYNNKELIINETVPNRFSPKSPDKAHLNLHINSLELGDSAVYFCASRPGSNSSPLHFGNGTRLTVT.

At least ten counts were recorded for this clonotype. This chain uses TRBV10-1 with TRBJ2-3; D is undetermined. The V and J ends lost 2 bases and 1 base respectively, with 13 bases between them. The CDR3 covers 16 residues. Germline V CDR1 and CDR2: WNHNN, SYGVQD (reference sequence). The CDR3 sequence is CASSELTSFGTDTQYF. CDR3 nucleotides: TGCGCCAGCAGTGAGCTTACATCCTTTGGCACAGATACGCAGTATTTT.

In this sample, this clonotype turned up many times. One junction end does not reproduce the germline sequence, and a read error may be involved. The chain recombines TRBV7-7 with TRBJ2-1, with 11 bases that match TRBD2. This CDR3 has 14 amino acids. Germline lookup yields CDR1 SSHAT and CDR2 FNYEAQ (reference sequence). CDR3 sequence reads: CASSALAGAHEQFF. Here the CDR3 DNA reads TGTGCTAGCAGCGCACTAGCGGGAGCCCACGAGCAGTTCTTC. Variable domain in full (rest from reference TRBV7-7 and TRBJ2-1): GAGVSQSPRYKVTKRGQDVTLRCDPISSHATLYWYQQALGQGPEFLTYFNYEAQPDKSGLPSDRFSAERPEGSISTLTIQRTEQRDSAMYRCASSALAGAHEQFFGPGTRLTVL.

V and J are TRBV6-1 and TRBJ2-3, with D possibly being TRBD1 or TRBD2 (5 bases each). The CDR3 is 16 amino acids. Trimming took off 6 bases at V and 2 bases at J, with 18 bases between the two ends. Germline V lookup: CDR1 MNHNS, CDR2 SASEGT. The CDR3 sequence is CASSVLGGGTTDTQYF. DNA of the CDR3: TGTGCCAGCAGCGTCCTGGGTGGGGGAACCACAGATACGCAGTATTTT.